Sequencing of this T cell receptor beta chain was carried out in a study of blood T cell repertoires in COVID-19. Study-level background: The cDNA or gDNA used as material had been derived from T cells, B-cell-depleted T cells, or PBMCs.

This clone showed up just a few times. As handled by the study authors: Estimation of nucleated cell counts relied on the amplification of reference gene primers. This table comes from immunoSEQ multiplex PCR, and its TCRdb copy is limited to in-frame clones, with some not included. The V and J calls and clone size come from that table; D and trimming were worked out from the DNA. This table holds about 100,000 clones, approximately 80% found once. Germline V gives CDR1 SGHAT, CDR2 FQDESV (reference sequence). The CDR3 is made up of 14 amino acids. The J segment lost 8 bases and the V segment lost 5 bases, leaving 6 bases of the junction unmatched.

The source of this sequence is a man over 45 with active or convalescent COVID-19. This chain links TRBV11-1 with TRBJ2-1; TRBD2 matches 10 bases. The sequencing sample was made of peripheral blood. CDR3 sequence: CASSPGLASDEQFF. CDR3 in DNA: TGTGCCAGCAGCCCGGGACTAGCGAGCGATGAGCAGTTCTTC.